The 5 T cell receptor beta chains in this list originate from one sample, sequenced in a study of T cells in Graves' hyperthyroidism and ophthalmopathy. Amplification of TCR beta CDR3 regions used RNA as the template. TCR CDR3 underwent first-round RT-PCR with the HTBI primer set. TCRdb independently ran MiXCR on the multiplex PCR reads; one entry per CDR3 protein. This table has around 350,000 distinct CDR3 sequences, more than 20% appearing once. Sequenced: blood. These receptors were obtained from a man in his fifties or sixties with Graves' hyperthyroidism.

This clonotype appeared many times. The CDR3 region is CASSEGTETYNEQFF. CDR3 sequence (DNA): TGTGCCAGCAGTGAAGGGACAGAAACCTACAATGAGCAGTTCTTC. V and J are TRBV6-1 and TRBJ2-1; D might be TRBD1 (6 bases). Germline V gene lookup returns CDR1 MNHNS and CDR2 SASEGT. The germline V and J ends were trimmed by 1 base and 2 bases, with 9 bases remaining between them. CDR3 length: 15 residues.

J is TRBJ2-3 and V is TRBV19; TRBD2 agrees at 9 bases. The CDR3 consists of 16 residues. Germline V gives CDR1 LNHDA, CDR2 SQIVND (reference sequence). Trimming at V came to 3 bases and at J to 1 base, leaving 5 bases not matched to a gene. The CDR3: CASSMASGIGTDTQYF. The CDR3 DNA sequence: TGTGCCAGTAGTATGGCTAGCGGGATAGGCACAGATACGCAGTATTTT. Full variable domain (remainder filled in from reference TRBV19 and TRBJ2-3): DGGITQSPKYLFRKEGQNVTLSCEQNLNHDAMYWYRQDPGQGLRLIYYSQIVNDFQKGDIAEGYSVSREKKESFPLTVTSAQKNPTAFYLCASSMASGIGTDTQYFGPGTRLTVL.

The gene calls are TRBV30 and TRBJ2-1; 8 positions agree with TRBD2. Per germline, CDR1 GTSNPN and CDR2 SVGIG (reference sequence). The V gene end was trimmed by 1 base and the J gene end by 4 bases; junction bases not matched to a gene: 0. The CDR3 runs 13 residues. The CDR3 here is CAWSEREYNEQFF. The CDR3 coding sequence is TGTGCCTGGAGTGAGCGGGAGTACAATGAGCAGTTCTTC.

The chain combines TRBV6-5 with TRBJ2-3, with D tentatively TRBD2 (5 bases). The ends were cut back, 2 bases at V and 6 bases at J, with 12 bases in the middle. In germline, CDR1 is MNHEY, CDR2 SVGAGI. The CDR3 length is 14 residues. CDR3 sequence reads: CASSYKQDLDTQYF. Here the CDR3 DNA reads TGTGCCAGCAGTTACAAGCAGGACTTGGATACGCAGTATTTT.

The CDR3 coding sequence is TGCGCCAGCAGCCCCGGACTAGCGGGAGGTCGCTATACGCAGTATTTT. Protein: CASSPGLAGGRYTQYF. V gene TRBV5-1 combines with J gene TRBJ2-3, with 14 nucleotides matching TRBD2. The V and J ends lost 4 bases and 7 bases, in that order; junction bases with no gene match: 8. CDR1 and CDR2 from the germline V gene are SGHRS and YFSETQ. CDR3 length equals 16 residues.